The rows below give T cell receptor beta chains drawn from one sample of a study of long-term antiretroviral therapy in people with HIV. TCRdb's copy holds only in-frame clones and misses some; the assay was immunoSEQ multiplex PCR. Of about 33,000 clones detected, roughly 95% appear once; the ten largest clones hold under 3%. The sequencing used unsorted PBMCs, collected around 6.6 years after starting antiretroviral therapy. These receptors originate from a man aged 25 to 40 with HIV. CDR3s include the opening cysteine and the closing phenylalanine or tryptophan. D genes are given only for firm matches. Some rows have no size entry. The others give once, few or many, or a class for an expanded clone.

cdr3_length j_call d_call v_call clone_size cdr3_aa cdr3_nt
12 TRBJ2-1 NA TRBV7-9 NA CASSGARNEQFF TGTGCCAGCAGCGGCGCTAGAAATGAGCAGTTCTTC
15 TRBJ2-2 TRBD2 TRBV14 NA CASSPSGGATGELFF TGTGCCAGCAGCCCTAGCGGGGGGGCGACCGGGGAGCTGTTTTTT
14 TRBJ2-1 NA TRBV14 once CASSQEGWEDEQFF TGTGCCAGCAGCCAAGAGGGCTGGGAGGATGAGCAGTTCTTC
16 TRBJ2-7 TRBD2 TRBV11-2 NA CASSLYGRTSSYEQYF TGTGCCAGCAGCTTATACGGGAGGACGAGCTCCTACGAGCAGTACTTC
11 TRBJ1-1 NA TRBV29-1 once CSETLGREAFF TGCAGCGAGACCTTAGGGAGGGAAGCTTTCTTT
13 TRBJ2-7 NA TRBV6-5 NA CASSYKADYEQYF TGTGCCAGCAGTTACAAAGCGGACTACGAGCAGTACTTC
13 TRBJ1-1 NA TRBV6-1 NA CASSVTLNTEAFF TGTGCCAGCTCGGTCACCTTGAACACTGAAGCTTTCTTT
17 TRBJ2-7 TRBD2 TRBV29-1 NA CSVPRGTPGLPTYEQYF TGCAGCGTTCCCCGGGGGACTCCGGGACTACCGACTTACGAGCAGTACTTC
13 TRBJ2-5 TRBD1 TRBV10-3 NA CAIRKGQGETQYF TGTGCCATCAGAAAGGGACAGGGAGAGACCCAGTACTTC
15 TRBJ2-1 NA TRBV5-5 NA CASSHQAGTYNEQFF TGTGCCAGCAGCCACCAAGCAGGTACCTATAATGAGCAGTTCTTC
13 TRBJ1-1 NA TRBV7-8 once CASSLNGNTEAFF TGTGCCAGCAGCTTAAACGGGAACACTGAAGCTTTCTTT
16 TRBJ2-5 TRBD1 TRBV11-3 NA CASSWRGTGLEETQYF TGTGCCAGCAGCTGGAGGGGGACAGGGTTGGAAGAGACCCAGTACTTC
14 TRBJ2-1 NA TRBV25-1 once CASRDQGSYNEQFF TGTGCCAGCAGGGACCAGGGCTCCTACAATGAGCAGTTCTTC
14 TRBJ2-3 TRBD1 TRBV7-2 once CASGRDRVADTQYF TGTGCCAGCGGCCGGGACAGGGTGGCAGATACGCAGTATTTT
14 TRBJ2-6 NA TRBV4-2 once CASSRDSGANVLTF TGTGCCAGCAGCCGGGACTCTGGGGCCAACGTCCTGACTTTC
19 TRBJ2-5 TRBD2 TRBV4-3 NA CASSQDSESGRAGGETQYF TGCGCCAGCAGCCAAGATTCTGAGAGCGGGAGGGCCGGTGGGGAGACCCAGTACTTC
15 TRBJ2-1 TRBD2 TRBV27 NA CASSLGTSGYNEQFF TGTGCCAGCAGTTTAGGGACTAGCGGTTACAATGAGCAGTTCTTC
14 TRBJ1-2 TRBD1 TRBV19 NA CASSPNQGANGYTF TGTGCCAGTAGTCCTAACCAGGGGGCTAACGGCTACACCTTC
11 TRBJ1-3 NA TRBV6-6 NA CASSPRTQKYF TGTGCCAGCAGTCCTCGGACTCAAAAATATTTT
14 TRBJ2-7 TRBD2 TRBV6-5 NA CASSPGGAVYEQYF TGTGCCAGCAGCCCCGGGGGGGCGGTCTACGAGCAGTACTTC
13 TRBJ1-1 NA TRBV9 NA CASSASGNTEAFF TGTGCCAGCAGCGCCTCAGGGAACACTGAAGCTTTCTTT
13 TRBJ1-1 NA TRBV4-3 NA CASSQERGTEAFF TGCGCCAGCAGCCAAGAACGGGGCACTGAAGCTTTCTTT